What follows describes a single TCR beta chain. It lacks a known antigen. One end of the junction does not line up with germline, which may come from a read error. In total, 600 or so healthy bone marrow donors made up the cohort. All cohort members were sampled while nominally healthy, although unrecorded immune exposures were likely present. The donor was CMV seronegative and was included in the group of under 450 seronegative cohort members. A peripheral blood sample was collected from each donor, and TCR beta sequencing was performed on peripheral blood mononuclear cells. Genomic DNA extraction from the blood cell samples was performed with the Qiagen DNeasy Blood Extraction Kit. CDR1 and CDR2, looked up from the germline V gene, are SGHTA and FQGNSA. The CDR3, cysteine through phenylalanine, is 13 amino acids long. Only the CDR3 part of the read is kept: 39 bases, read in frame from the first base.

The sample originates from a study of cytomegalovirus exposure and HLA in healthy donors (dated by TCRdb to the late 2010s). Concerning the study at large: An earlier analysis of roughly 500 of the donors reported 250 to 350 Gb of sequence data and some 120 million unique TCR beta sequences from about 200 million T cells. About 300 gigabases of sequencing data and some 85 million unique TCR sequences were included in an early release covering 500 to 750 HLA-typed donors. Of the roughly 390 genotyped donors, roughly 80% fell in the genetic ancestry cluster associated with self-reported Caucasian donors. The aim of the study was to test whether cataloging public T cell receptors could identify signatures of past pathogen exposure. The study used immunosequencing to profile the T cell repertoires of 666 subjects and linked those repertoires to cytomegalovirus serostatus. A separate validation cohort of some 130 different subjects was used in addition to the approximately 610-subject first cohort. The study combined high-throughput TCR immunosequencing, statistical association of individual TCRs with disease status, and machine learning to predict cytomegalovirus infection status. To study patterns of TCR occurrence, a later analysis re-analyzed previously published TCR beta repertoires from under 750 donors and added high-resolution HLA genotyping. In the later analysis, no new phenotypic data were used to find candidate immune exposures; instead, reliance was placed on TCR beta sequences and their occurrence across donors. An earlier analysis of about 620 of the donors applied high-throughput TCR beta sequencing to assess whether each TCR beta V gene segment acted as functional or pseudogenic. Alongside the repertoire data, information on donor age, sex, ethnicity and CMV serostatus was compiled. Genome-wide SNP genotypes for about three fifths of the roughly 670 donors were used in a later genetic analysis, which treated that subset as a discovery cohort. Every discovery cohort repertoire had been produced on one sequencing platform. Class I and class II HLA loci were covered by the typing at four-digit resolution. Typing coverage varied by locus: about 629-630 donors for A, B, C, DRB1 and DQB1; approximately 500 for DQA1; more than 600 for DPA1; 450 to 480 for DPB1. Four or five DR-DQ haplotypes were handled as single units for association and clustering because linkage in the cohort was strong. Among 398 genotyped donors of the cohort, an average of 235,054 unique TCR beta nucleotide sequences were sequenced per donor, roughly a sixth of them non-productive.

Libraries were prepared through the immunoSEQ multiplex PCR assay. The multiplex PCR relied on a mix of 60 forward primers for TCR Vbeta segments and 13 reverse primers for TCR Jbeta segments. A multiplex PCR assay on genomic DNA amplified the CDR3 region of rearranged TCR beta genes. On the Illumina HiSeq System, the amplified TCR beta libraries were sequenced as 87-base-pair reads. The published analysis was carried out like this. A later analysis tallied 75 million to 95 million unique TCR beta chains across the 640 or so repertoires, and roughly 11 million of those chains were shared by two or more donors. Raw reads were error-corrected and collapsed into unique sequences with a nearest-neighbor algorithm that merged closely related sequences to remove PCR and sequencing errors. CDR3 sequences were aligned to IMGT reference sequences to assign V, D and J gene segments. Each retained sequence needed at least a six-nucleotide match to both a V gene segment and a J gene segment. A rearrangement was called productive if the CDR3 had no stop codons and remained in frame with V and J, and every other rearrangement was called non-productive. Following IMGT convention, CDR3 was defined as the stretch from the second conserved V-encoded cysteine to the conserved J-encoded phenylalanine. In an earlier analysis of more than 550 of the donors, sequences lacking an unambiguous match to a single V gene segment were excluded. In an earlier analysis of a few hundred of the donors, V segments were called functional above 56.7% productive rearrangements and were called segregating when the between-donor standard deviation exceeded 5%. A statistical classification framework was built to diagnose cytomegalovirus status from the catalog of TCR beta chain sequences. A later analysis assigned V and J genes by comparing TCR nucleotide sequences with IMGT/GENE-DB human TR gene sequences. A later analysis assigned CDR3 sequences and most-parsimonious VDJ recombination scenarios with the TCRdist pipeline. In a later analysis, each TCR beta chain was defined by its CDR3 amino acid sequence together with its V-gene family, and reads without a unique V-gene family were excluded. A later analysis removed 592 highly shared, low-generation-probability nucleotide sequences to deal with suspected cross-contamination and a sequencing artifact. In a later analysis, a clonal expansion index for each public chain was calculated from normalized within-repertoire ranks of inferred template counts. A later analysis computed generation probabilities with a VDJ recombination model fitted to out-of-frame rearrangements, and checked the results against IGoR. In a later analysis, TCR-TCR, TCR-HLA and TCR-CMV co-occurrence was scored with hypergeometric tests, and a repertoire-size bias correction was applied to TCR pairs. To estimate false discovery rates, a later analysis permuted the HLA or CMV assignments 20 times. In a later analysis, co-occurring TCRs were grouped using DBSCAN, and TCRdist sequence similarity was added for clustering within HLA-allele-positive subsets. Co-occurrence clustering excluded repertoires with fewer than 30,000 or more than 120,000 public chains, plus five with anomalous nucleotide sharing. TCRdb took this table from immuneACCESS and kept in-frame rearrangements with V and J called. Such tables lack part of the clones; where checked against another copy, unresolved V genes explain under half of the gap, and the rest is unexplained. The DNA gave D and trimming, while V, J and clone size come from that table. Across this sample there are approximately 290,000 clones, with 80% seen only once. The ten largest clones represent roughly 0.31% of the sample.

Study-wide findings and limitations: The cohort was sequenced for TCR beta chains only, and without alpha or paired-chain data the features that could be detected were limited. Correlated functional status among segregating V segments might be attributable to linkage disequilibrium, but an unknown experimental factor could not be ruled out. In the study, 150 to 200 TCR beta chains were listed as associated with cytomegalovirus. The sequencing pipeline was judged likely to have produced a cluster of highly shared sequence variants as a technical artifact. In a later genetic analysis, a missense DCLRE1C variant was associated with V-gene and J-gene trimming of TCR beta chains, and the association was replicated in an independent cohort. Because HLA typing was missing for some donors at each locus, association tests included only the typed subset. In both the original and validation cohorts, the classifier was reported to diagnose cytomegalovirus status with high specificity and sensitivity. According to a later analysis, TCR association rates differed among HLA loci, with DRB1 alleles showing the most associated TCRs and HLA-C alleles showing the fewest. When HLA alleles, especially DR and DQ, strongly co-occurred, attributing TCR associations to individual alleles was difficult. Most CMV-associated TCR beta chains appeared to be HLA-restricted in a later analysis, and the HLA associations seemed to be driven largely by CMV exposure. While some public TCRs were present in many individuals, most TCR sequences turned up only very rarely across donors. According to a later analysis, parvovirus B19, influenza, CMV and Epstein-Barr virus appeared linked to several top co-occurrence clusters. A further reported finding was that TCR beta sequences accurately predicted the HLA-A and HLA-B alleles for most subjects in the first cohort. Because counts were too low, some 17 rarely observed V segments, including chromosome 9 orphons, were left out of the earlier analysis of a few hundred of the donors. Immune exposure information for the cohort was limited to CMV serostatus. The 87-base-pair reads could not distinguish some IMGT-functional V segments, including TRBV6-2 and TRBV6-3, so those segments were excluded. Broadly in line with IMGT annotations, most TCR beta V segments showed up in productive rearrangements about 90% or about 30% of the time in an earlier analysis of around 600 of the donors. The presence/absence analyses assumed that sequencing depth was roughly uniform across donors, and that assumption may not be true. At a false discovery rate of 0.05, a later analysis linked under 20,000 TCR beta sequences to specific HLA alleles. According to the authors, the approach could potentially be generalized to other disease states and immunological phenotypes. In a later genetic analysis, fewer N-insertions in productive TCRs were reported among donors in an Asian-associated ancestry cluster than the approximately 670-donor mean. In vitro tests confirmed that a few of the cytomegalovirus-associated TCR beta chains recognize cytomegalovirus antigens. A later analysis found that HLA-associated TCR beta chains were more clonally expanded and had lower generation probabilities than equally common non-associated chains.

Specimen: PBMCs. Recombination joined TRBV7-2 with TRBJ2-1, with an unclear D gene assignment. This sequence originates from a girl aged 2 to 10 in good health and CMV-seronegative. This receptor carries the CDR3 CASSLSFRLTSIF. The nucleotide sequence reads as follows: TGTGCCAGCAGCTTAAGTTTCAGGTTGACGAGCATCTTC.